This T cell receptor (beta chain) was documented in a study of CD8+CD57+ T cells in acquired aplastic anemia. Study-level information: The study obtained an average of around 2.9 ug of DNA from sorted CD4+ and CD8+ cells.

The template for TCR beta VDJ and CDR3 sequence profiling was genomic DNA. TCRdb recomputed calls from the reads with MiXCR, one row per CDR3 protein. The table lists some 150,000 distinct CDR3 sequences, roughly 40% of them singletons. The CDR3 runs to 11 residues. Germline trimming cut 8 bases from V and 11 bases from J; bases unmatched to any gene: 8. Germline values: CDR1 DFQATT, CDR2 SNEGSKA (reference sequence). The J gene is TRBJ1-1, the V gene TRBV20-1; TRBD1 matches at 10 bases. The receptor comes from a human donor in good health, serving as a control. Material: sorted CD4+, CD8+, or CD8+CD57+ T cells (not recorded which) from PBMCs. The CDR3 here is CSTRTGGAAFF. CDR3 nucleotides: TGCAGTACAAGGACAGGGGGGGCGGCTTTCTTT.